These 16 T cell receptor beta chains share one sample of origin, sequenced in a study of human T cells and chemical hapten exposure. Noted time point: patch test 3, about 24 weeks after DPC sensitization. As for treatment: therapeutic diphenylcyclopropenone sensitization with weekly scalp DPC. In TCRdb, the RACE reads were re-called with MiXCR into one record per CDR3 protein. Among 150,000 to 200,000 distinct CDR3 sequences, around 25% were seen once, and the ten largest hold roughly 2.4%. The sequencing used whole blood, collected in connection with sensitization to the hapten diphenylcyclopropenone (DPC). The receptor source for this set is a woman in her 40s with alopecia areata. Some clones in this sample may be carry-over from other donors' samples.

The chain links TRBV12-3 or TRBV12-4 to TRBJ2-3; the match to TRBD1 covers 11 bases. The CDR3 sequence is 14 residues long. V lost 5 bases, J lost 5 bases, and 3 bases stayed unmatched. The CDR3 DNA reads as TGTGCCAGCAGTCCTGGGACAGGGGGAGATACGCAGTATTTT. Amino acid sequence: CASSPGTGGDTQYF.

The rearrangement uses TRBV7-2 and TRBJ1-6; D not resolved. V was clipped by 7 bases and J by 0 bases, with 10 bases between them. Germline V gene sequence: CDR1 SGHTA, CDR2 FQGNSA. There are 15 residues in the CDR3. The CDR3 DNA is TGTGCCAGCAACCCAATGAGCTCCTATAATTCACCCCTCCACTTT. This gives the protein CASNPMSSYNSPLHF.

The rearrangement joins TRBV6-1 to TRBJ1-4, with 7 bases that match TRBD1. CDR3 size: 14 residues. After removal of 6 bases from V and 8 bases from J, the junction contained 9 bases not matched to a gene. The germline V gene encodes CDR1 MNHNS and CDR2 SASEGT. This CDR3 is CASRWTGVEEKLFF. In DNA form, the CDR3 reads TGTGCCAGCAGGTGGACAGGCGTGGAAGAAAAACTGTTTTTT.

This clonotype was recorded at least ten times. The genes are TRBV9 and TRBJ2-3; 8 bases align to TRBD1. Germline V gives CDR1 SGDLS, CDR2 YYNGEE. V shed 2 bases and J 6 bases; nucleotides not matched to a gene: 8. There are 15 residues in the CDR3. CDR3 bases: TGTGCCAGCAGCGTCGACAGGGGCGGATGGGATACGCAGTATTTT. Amino acids: CASSVDRGGWDTQYF.

The chain is built from TRBV29-1 and TRBJ2-7, with D tentatively TRBD2 (6 bases). This CDR3 contains 13 residues. The ends were cut back, 7 bases at V and 6 bases at J, with 19 bases in the middle. Germline CDR1 reads SQVTM; CDR2 reads ANQGSEA. CDR3: CSARRGREAEQYF. CDR3 sequence (DNA): TGCAGCGCCCGTCGTGGCAGGGAGGCCGAGCAGTACTTC.

J is TRBJ1-3 and V is TRBV10-3; possible D gene TRBD1, 6 bases. V was clipped by 3 bases and J by 2 bases, with 11 bases between them. This CDR3 has 15 residues. The V gene's germline CDR1 is ENHRY and CDR2 SYGVKD. The DNA of the CDR3 is TGTGCCATCAGTGAAACAGGGACGACTGGAAACACCATATATTTT. Protein sequence: CAISETGTTGNTIYF.

The CDR3 bases are TGTGCCACCAGCAGGCGCCTAGCGAACACAGATACGCAGTATTTT. Protein product: CATSRRLANTDTQYF. This chain uses TRBV15 with TRBJ2-3, with D possibly matching TRBD2 (6 bases). V gave up 3 bases and J gave up 2 bases, with 12 bases separating them. This CDR3 contains 15 residues. Germline V CDR1 and CDR2: LNHNV, YYDKDF (reference sequence).

The rearrangement uses TRBV28 and TRBJ2-4; D gene ambiguous. The CDR3 is 9 residues long. Trimming stripped 9 bases from V and 12 bases from J, with 9 bases between. CDR1 and CDR2 (germline): MDHEN, SYDVKM. The DNA for the CDR3 is TGTGCCAGACGGAGAGATCAGTACTTC. This gives the protein CARRRDQYF.

The chain joins TRBV5-1 to TRBJ1-3; no clear D. Looked up from germline, CDR1 is SGHRS and CDR2 is YFSETQ. The CDR3 is made up of 17 amino acids. V lost 0 bases, J lost 5 bases, and 18 bases lay in between. The CDR3 nucleotides are TGCGCCAGCAGCTTGGCAGACGGCGGTGGTGGGAGAAACACCATATATTTT. It specifies CASSLADGGGGRNTIYF.

There are a few counts of this clonotype. The chain links TRBV7-9 to TRBJ2-5; 8 nucleotides match TRBD1. V shed 5 bases, J shed 3 bases, and the junction held 5 bases outside the gene matches. Per the germline V gene, CDR1 is SEHNR and CDR2 is FQNEAQ (reference sequence). This CDR3 has 14 residues. CDR3 region: CASSAQTGEETQYF. CDR3 DNA sequence: TGTGCCAGCAGCGCACAGACAGGGGAAGAGACCCAGTACTTC.

The chain joins TRBV4-3 to TRBJ2-7; the D gene could be TRBD1 or TRBD2 (5 bases each). Per the germline V gene, CDR1 is LGHNA and CDR2 is YSLEER. CDR3 length equals 15 residues. The V end lost 0 bases, the J end lost 3 bases, and 12 bases lay between the germline ends. The CDR3 reads CASSQDVGTHYEQYF. CDR3 bases: TGCGCCAGCAGCCAAGATGTAGGGACCCACTACGAGCAGTACTTC.

The chain carries TRBV12-3 or TRBV12-4 and TRBJ2-1; D is unresolved. The ends were cut back, 3 bases at V and 0 bases at J, with 24 bases in the middle. The CDR3 runs 20 residues. The CDR3 region has the DNA TGTGCCAGCAGTTTTTCCGCTAGTCCAATCCCGAAAAGCTCCTACAATGAGCAGTTCTTC. It encodes CASSFSASPIPKSSYNEQFF.

The CDR3 is CASRQSDSFGQNEQYF. CDR3 coding DNA: TGCGCCAGCAGACAATCAGACAGCTTTGGACAGAACGAGCAGTACTTC. This chain links TRBV5-1 with TRBJ2-7, with TRBD1 as a possible D gene (6 bases). Germline V gives CDR1 SGHRS, CDR2 YFSETQ. The CDR3 consists of 16 residues. V was shortened by 5 bases and J by 5 bases, with 23 bases between the two germline ends.

The sample holds many counts of this clonotype. The gene calls are TRBV27 and TRBJ1-1; 8 bases match TRBD1. CDR1 is MNHEY, CDR2 SMNVEV, per germline (reference sequence). V lost 7 bases and J lost 4; bases outside the gene matches: 2. CDR3 length: 12 residues. CDR3 in DNA: TGTGCCAGCACCGACAGGGGCACTGAAGCTTTCTTT. It encodes CASTDRGTEAFF.

This clonotype was detected many times. The V and J genes are TRBV20-1 and TRBJ1-1, with D possibly TRBD1 on 5 matching bases. Germline V CDR1 and CDR2: DFQATT, SNEGSKA (reference sequence). Trimming cost V 1 base and J 13 bases, with 16 bases left between them. This CDR3 has 12 amino acids. The CDR3 loop is CSARVAGRTGFF. The CDR3 coding sequence is TGCAGTGCTAGAGTAGCTGGACGCACAGGTTTCTTT.

The chain recombines TRBV6-5 with TRBJ2-3, with unresolved D. CDR1 and CDR2 from the germline V gene are MNHEY and SVGAGI. This CDR3 region has 14 residues. Deletions cut 5 bases from V and 0 bases from J, with 9 bases between. The CDR3 protein is CASSPNLSTDTQYF. The CDR3 DNA follows: TGTGCCAGCAGTCCGAACCTTAGCACAGATACGCAGTATTTT.